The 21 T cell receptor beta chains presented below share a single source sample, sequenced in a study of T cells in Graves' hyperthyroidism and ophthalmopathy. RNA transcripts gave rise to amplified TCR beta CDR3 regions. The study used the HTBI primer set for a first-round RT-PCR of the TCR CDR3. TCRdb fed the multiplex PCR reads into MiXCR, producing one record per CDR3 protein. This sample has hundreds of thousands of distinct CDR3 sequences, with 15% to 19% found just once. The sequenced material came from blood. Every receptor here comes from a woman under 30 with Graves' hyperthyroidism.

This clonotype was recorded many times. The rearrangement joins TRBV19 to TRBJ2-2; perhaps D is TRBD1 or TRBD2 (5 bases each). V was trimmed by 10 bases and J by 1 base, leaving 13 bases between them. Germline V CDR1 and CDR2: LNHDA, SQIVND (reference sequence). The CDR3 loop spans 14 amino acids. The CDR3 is CATVRGLNTGELFF. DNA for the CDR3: TGTGCCACCGTCCGGGGCTTGAACACCGGGGAGCTGTTTTTT. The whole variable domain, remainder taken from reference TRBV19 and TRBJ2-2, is DGGITQSPKYLFRKEGQNVTLSCEQNLNHDAMYWYRQDPGQGLRLIYYSQIVNDFQKGDIAEGYSVSREKKESFPLTVTSAQKNPTAFYLCATVRGLNTGELFFGEGSRLTVL.

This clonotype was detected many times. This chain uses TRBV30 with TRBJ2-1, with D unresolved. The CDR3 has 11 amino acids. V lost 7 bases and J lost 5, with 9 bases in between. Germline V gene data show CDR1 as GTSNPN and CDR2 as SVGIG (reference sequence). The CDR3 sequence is CASDQDNEQFF. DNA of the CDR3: TGTGCCTCTGACCAGGACAATGAGCAGTTCTTC.

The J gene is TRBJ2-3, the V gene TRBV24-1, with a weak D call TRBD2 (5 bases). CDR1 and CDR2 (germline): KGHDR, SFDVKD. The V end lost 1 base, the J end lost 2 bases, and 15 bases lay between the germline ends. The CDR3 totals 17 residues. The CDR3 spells CATSDFLAGDITDTQYF. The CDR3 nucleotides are TGTGCCACCAGTGATTTTCTAGCCGGAGATATCACAGATACGCAGTATTTT.

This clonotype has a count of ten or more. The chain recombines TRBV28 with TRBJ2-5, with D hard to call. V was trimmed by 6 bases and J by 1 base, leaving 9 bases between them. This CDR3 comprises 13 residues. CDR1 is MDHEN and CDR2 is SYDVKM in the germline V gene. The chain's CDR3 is CASRRHLQETQYF. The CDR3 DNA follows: TGTGCCAGCAGGAGACACCTCCAAGAGACCCAGTACTTC. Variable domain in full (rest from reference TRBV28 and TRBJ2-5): DVKVTQSSRYLVKRTGEKVFLECVQDMDHENMFWYRQDPGLGLRLIYFSYDVKMKEKGDIPEGYSVSREKKERFSLILESASTNQTSMYLCASRRHLQETQYFGPGTRLLVL.

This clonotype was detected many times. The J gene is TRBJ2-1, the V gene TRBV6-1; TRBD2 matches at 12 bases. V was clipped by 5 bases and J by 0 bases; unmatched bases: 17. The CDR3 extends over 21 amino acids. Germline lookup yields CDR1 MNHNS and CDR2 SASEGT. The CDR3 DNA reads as TGTGCCAGCAGTTCCCAACAAGGACTAGCGGGGTTCGCTAGCTCCTACAATGAGCAGTTCTTC. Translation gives CASSSQQGLAGFASSYNEQFF.

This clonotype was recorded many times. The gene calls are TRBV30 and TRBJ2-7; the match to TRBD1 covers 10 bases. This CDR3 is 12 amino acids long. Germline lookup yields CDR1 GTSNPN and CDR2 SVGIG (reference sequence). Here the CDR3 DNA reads TGTGCTTTCGACAGGGGGCCCCACGAGCAGTACTTC. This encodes CAFDRGPHEQYF.

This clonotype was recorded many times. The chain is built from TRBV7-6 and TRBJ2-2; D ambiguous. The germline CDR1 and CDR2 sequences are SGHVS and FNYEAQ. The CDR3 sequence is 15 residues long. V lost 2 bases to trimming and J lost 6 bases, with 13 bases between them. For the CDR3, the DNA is TGTGCCAGCAGCTTACTTACAGACTTCGCCGGGGAGCTGTTTTTT. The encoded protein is CASSLLTDFAGELFF. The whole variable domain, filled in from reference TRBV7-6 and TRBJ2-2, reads GAGVSQSPRYKVTKRGQDVALRCDPISGHVSLYWYRQALGQGPEFLTYFNYEAQQDKSGLPNDRFSAERPEGSISTLTIQRTEQRDSAMYRCASSLLTDFAGELFFGEGSRLTVL.

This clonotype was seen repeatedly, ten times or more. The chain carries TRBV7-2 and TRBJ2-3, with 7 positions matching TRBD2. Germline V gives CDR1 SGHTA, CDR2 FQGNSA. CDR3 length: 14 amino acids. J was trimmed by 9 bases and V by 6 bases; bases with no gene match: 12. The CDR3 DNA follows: TGTGCCAGCAGTCAAAGGAGTGGACTAGACACGCAGTATTTT. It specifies CASSQRSGLDTQYF.

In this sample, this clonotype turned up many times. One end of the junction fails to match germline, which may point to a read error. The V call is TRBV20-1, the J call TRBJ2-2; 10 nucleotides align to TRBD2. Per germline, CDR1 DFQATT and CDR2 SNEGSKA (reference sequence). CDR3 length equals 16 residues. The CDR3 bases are TGCAGTGCCAGAGATTTCGCTAGCGGGGGCACCGGGGAGCTGTTTTTT. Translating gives CSARDFASGGTGELFF.

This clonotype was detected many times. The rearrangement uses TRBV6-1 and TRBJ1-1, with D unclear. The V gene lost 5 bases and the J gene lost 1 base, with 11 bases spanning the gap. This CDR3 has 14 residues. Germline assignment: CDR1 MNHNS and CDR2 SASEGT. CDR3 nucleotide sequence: TGTGCCAGCAGTTATAACAGAGGGAACACTGAAGCTTTCTTT. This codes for CASSYNRGNTEAFF.

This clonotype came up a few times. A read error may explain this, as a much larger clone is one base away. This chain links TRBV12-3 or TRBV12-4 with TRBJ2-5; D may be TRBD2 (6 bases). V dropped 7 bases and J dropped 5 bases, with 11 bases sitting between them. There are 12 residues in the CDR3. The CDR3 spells CASTGGTETQYF. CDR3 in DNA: TGTGCCAGCACCGGCGGGACGGAGACCCAGTACTTC.

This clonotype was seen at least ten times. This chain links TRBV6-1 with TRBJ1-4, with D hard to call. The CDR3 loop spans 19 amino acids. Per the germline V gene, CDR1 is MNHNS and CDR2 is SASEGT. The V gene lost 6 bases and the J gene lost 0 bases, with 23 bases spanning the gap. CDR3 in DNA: TGTGCCAGCAGCGAACTGGCCTTAACCGGAGGGACAACTAATGAAAAACTGTTTTTT. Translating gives CASSELALTGGTTNEKLFF.

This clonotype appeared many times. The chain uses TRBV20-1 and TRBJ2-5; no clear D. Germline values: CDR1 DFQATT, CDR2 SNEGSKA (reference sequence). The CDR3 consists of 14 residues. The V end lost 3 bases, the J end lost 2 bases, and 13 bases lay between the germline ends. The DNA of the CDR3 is TGCAGTGCTAGTCGGTTTATGGGGCAAGAGACCCAGTACTTC. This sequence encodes CSASRFMGQETQYF.

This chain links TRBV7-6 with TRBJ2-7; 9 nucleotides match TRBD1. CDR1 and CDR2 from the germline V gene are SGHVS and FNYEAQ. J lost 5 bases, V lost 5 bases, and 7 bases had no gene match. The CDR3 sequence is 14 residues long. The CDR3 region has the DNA TGTGCCAGCAGCGCGGGACAGGGTATCAACGAGCAGTACTTC. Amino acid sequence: CASSAGQGINEQYF.

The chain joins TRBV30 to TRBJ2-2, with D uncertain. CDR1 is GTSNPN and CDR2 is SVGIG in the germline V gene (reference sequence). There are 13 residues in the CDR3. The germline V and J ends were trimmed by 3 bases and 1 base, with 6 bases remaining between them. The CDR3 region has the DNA TGTGCCTGGAGCGGTCAGAACACCGGGGAGCTGTTTTTT. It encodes CAWSGQNTGELFF.

CDR3 DNA: TGTGCCAGCAGCTCGTCCCTGGGGGATGGCTACACCTTC. It encodes CASSSSLGDGYTF. V gene TRBV11-2 combines with J gene TRBJ1-2; weak D call: TRBD1 (5 bases). The CDR3 is 13 amino acids. Germline V lookup: CDR1 SGHAT, CDR2 FQNNGV. Trimming took off 4 bases at V and 6 bases at J, with 12 bases between the two ends. The full variable domain, its missing parts supplied by reference TRBV11-2 and TRBJ1-2, is EAGVAQSPRYKIIEKRQSVAFWCNPISGHATLYWYQQILGQGPKLLIQFQNNGVVDDSQLPKDRFSAERLKGVDSTLKIQPAKLEDSAVYLCASSSSLGDGYTFGSGTRLTVV.

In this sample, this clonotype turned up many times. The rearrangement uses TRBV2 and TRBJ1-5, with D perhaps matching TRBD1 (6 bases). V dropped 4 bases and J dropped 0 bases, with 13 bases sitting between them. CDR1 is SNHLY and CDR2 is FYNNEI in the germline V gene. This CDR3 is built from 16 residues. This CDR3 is CASSGGAGLSNQPQHF. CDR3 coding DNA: TGTGCCAGCAGTGGGGGGGCGGGGCTTAGCAATCAGCCCCAGCATTTT.

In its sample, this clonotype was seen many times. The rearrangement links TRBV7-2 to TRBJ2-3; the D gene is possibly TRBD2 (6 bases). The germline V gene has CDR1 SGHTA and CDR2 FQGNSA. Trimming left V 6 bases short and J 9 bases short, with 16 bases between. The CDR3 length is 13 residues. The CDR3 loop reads CASSAYGGMTQYF. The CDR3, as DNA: TGTGCCAGCAGTGCTTATGGCGGGATGACGCAGTATTTT. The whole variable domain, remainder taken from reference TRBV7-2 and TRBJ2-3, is GAGVSQSPSNKVTEKGKDVELRCDPISGHTALYWYRQSLGQGLEFLIYFQGNSAPDKSGLPSDRFSAERTGGSVSTLTIQRTQQEDSAVYLCASSAYGGMTQYFGPGTRLTVL.

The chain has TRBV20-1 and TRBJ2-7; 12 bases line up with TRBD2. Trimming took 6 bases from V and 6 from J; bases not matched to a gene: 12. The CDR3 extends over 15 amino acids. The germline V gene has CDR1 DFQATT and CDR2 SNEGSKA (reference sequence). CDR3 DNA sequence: TGCAGTGCCCTTAGGCCTAGCGGGAGGGCCGTCGAGCAGTACTTC. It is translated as CSALRPSGRAVEQYF.

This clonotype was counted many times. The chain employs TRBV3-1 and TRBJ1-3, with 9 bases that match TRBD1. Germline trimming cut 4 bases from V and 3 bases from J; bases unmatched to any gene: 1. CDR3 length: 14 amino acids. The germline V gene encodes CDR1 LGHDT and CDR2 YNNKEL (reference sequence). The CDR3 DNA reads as TGTGCCAGCAGCCGGGACAGGGATGGAAACACCATATATTTT. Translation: CASSRDRDGNTIYF.

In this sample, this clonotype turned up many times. The CDR3 loop is CAWSTGARETQYF. As DNA, the CDR3 is TGTGCCTGGAGTACTGGGGCGCGAGAGACCCAGTACTTC. The rearrangement uses TRBV30 and TRBJ2-5; a possible D gene is TRBD1 (5 bases). This CDR3 comprises 13 residues. Germline V gene sequence: CDR1 GTSNPN, CDR2 SVGIG (reference sequence). The ends were cut back, 2 bases at V and 4 bases at J, with 11 bases in the middle.